This passage covers 28 T cell receptor beta chains from one sample sequenced in a study of cytomegalovirus exposure and HLA in healthy donors. The primer mix had 60 Vbeta and 13 Jbeta primers. Some clones are missing from TCRdb's copy, which holds only in-frame ones; the method was immunoSEQ multiplex PCR. The table shows over 100,000 clones, with more than 8% occurring only once. Sequencing used PBMCs. These TCRs come from a middle-aged man in good health and CMV-seronegative.

This clone was detected only a few times. The J gene is TRBJ2-1, the V gene TRBV6-7, with TRBD1 identical over 7 bases. TRBV6-7 is marked as an open reading frame, function uncertain. V was clipped by 4 bases and J by 8 bases; unmatched bases: 5. This CDR3 is built from 13 residues. Written as DNA, the CDR3 is TGTGCCAGCAGTTCCTCCAGGGGGTATGAGCAGTTCTTC. Protein product: CASSSSRGYEQFF.

The V and J genes are TRBV5-4 and TRBJ1-1, with D hard to call. V dropped 6 bases and J dropped 3 bases, with 21 bases sitting between them. From germline, CDR1 is SGHNT and CDR2 YYREEE (reference sequence). The length of the CDR3 is 16 residues. The CDR3 loop is CASTRSSTFQDTEAFF. Written as DNA, the CDR3 is TGTGCCAGCACCCGATCTTCGACATTCCAGGACACTGAAGCTTTCTTT.

This clone was detected only a few times. The V call is TRBV7-6, the J call TRBJ2-5, with D perhaps TRBD1 (5 bases). The CDR3 runs to 14 residues. Trimming left V 1 base short and J 1 base short, with 7 bases between. Germline V gene lookup returns CDR1 SGHVS and CDR2 FNYEAQ. The CDR3 DNA sequence: TGTGCCAGCAGCTTAGTAGGGGCCCAAGAGACCCAGTACTTC. As protein: CASSLVGAQETQYF.

This clone was recorded a few times. The chain combines TRBV19 with TRBJ2-1; 14 bases agree with TRBD2. The germline gives CDR1 LNHDA, CDR2 SQIVND (reference sequence). The length of the CDR3 is 18 residues. V lost 4 bases and J lost 4; bases outside the gene matches: 9. CDR3 loop: CASSKGLAGAGGYNEQFF. The CDR3 DNA sequence: TGTGCCAGTAGTAAGGGACTAGCGGGGGCGGGGGGTTACAATGAGCAGTTCTTC.

The chain couples TRBV15 to TRBJ2-7; 9 positions agree with TRBD1. CDR1 is LNHNV, CDR2 YYDKDF, per germline (reference sequence). The CDR3 covers 14 residues. V lost 4 bases, J lost 3 bases, and 4 bases stayed unmatched. DNA for the CDR3: TGTGCCACCAGCACCGGACAGGGGAACTACGAGCAGTACTTC. Protein sequence: CATSTGQGNYEQYF.

V usage is TRBV19 and J usage is TRBJ2-7, with 11 nucleotides matching TRBD1. V was clipped by 4 bases and J by 1 base; unmatched bases: 0. The CDR3 has 14 residues. CDR1 is LNHDA, CDR2 SQIVND, per germline (reference sequence). CDR3: CASSRDRGSYEQYF. The DNA for the CDR3 is TGTGCCAGTAGTAGGGACAGGGGGTCCTACGAGCAGTACTTC.

This sequence joins TRBV19 and TRBJ1-2, with D perhaps TRBD1 (6 bases). V was shortened by 7 bases and J by 7 bases, with 13 bases between the two germline ends. Germline-derived CDR1 and CDR2 are LNHDA and SQIVND (reference sequence). The CDR3 is 12 residues long. The CDR3 region is CASNLGGAGYTF. DNA for the CDR3: TGTGCCAGTAACCTCGGGGGGGCTGGCTACACCTTC.

Only a few counts were recorded for this clone. The chain is built from TRBV28 and TRBJ1-2, with D perhaps matching TRBD1 (6 bases). Germline assignment: CDR1 MDHEN and CDR2 SYDVKM. This CDR3 contains 14 residues. Trimming removed 4 bases from V and 4 bases from J, with 13 bases in between. This chain's CDR3 is CASSSWTETYGYTF. CDR3 DNA sequence: TGTGCCAGCAGTTCTTGGACAGAGACCTATGGCTACACCTTC.

V is TRBV5-6 and J is TRBJ2-5, with TRBD1 identical over 8 bases. CDR1 is SGHDT and CDR2 is YYEEEE in the germline V gene. This CDR3 has 16 amino acids. After removal of 0 bases from V and 2 bases from J, the junction contained 6 bases not matched to a gene. CDR3 in amino acids: CASSLGAGGVQETQYF. CDR3 coding DNA: TGTGCCAGCAGCTTGGGGGCAGGGGGCGTACAAGAGACCCAGTACTTC.

This sequence joins TRBV11-2 and TRBJ2-5; 10 nucleotides match TRBD2. This CDR3 is built from 15 residues. Germline V gene lookup returns CDR1 SGHAT and CDR2 FQNNGV. V lost 1 base to trimming and J lost 4 bases; unmatched junction nucleotides: 3. The CDR3 DNA sequence: TGTGCCAGCAGCTTAGCCGGGACTAGCGTAGAGACCCAGTACTTC. This codes for CASSLAGTSVETQYF.

In its sample, this clone was seen a few times. CDR3 in DNA: TGTGCCAGCCTCATAACGGGCGGACTTAGGGAAAAACTGTTTTTT. It specifies CASLITGGLREKLFF. V usage is TRBV28 and J usage is TRBJ1-4; D not certain. Germline V gene sequence: CDR1 MDHEN, CDR2 SYDVKM. The CDR3 loop spans 15 amino acids. V was cut by 8 bases and J by 8 bases, with 21 bases left in between.

This clone showed up just a few times. The gene calls are TRBV5-6 and TRBJ1-6, with D possibly TRBD1 on 5 matching bases. The V gene lost 3 bases and the J gene lost 4 bases, with 11 bases spanning the gap. The CDR3 loop spans 15 amino acids. Per germline, CDR1 SGHDT and CDR2 YYEEEE. Written as DNA, the CDR3 is TGTGCCAGCAGCTGGGGGGGTGCGTATAATTCACCCCTCCACTTT. It is translated as CASSWGGAYNSPLHF.

This clone was counted only a few times. This chain uses TRBV5-6 with TRBJ2-3; 10 positions agree with TRBD1. The trim removed 4 bases at V and 8 bases at J, leaving 13 bases unmatched. The CDR3 sequence is 16 residues long. Germline V CDR1 and CDR2: SGHDT, YYEEEE. CDR3 sequence: CASSMDRDRGAGTQYF. CDR3 coding DNA: TGTGCCAGCAGCATGGATAGGGACAGGGGTGCGGGTACGCAGTATTTT. The whole variable domain, filled in from reference TRBV5-6 and TRBJ2-3, reads DAGVTQSPTHLIKTRGQQVTLRCSPKSGHDTVSWYQQALGQGPQFIFQYYEEEERQRGNFPDRFSGHQFPNYSSELNVNALLLGDSALYLCASSMDRDRGAGTQYFGPGTRLTVL.

The rearrangement uses TRBV6-6 and TRBJ2-2, with TRBD1 matching 9 bases. Trimming took 4 bases from V and 3 from J; bases not matched to a gene: 3. The CDR3 length is 15 residues. Germline lookup yields CDR1 MNHNY and CDR2 SVGAGI (reference sequence). This chain's CDR3 is CASSSRTGDTGELFF. The CDR3 coding sequence is TGTGCCAGCAGTTCGAGGACAGGGGACACCGGGGAGCTGTTTTTT.

The chain joins TRBV11-2 to TRBJ1-3; 7 nucleotides line up with TRBD1. After removal of 1 base from V and 1 base from J, the junction contained 4 bases not matched to a gene. In germline, CDR1 is SGHAT, CDR2 FQNNGV. The length of the CDR3 is 16 residues. The CDR3 coding sequence is TGTGCCAGCAGCTTAGTAAACAGGGGATCTGGAAACACCATATATTTT. It specifies CASSLVNRGSGNTIYF.

The sample holds a few counts of this clone. This chain links TRBV19 with TRBJ1-5, with 7 bases matching TRBD1. With V trimmed by 4 bases and J by 0 bases, 3 bases remained unmatched. The CDR3 spans 15 residues. Germline CDR1 is LNHDA and CDR2 is SQIVND (reference sequence). CDR3 in amino acids: CASSRGGYSNQPQHF. CDR3 bases: TGTGCCAGTAGTAGAGGGGGCTATAGCAATCAGCCCCAGCATTTT.

The chain employs TRBV6-6 and TRBJ1-6; D may be TRBD1 (5 bases). CDR1 and CDR2 from the germline V gene are MNHNY and SVGAGI (reference sequence). The CDR3 loop spans 14 amino acids. V lost 6 bases and J 5 bases, leaving 11 bases between the germline ends. CDR3 nucleotide sequence: TGTGCCAGCAGCCAGGGTGCCAATAATTCACCCCTCCACTTT. The encoded protein is CASSQGANNSPLHF.

This chain joins TRBV7-9 and TRBJ2-3; TRBD1 is a possible D gene (6 bases). This CDR3 region has 14 residues. With 10 bases removed from V and 0 bases from J, the gap between germline ends came to 14 bases. Looked up from germline, CDR1 is SEHNR and CDR2 is FQNEAQ (reference sequence). The CDR3 bases are TGTGCCATCCAACAGGGTTCCAGCACAGATACGCAGTATTTT. This codes for CAIQQGSSTDTQYF.

This clone came up a few times. V is TRBV28 and J is TRBJ1-5; D is possibly TRBD1 (5 bases). The germline CDR1 and CDR2 sequences are MDHEN and SYDVKM. V lost 2 bases, J lost 2 bases, and 13 bases lay in between. The CDR3 is 16 residues long. CDR3 region: CASSLGGGDGNQPQHF. The DNA for the CDR3 is TGTGCCAGCAGTTTAGGGGGAGGGGATGGCAATCAGCCCCAGCATTTT.

This clone was observed a few times. V usage is TRBV12-5 and J usage is TRBJ2-7; 7 positions match TRBD2. Germline CDR1 is LGHNT and CDR2 is FRNRAP. With V trimmed by 5 bases and J by 2 bases, 6 bases remained unmatched. This CDR3 has 14 amino acids. The CDR3 is CASGPGGGAYEQYF. The DNA of the CDR3 is TGTGCTAGTGGTCCCGGGGGAGGGGCCTACGAGCAGTACTTC.

Only a few counts were recorded for this clone. The chain is built from TRBV5-1 and TRBJ2-1, with 13 bases fitting TRBD2. The J segment lost 4 bases and the V segment lost 3 bases, leaving 4 bases of the junction unmatched. This CDR3 spans 16 amino acids. From germline, CDR1 is SGHRS and CDR2 YFSETQ. This CDR3 is CASSWRLAGGYNEQFF. The CDR3 DNA reads as TGCGCCAGCAGCTGGAGACTAGCGGGGGGTTACAATGAGCAGTTCTTC. Full variable domain (missing parts from reference TRBV5-1 and TRBJ2-1): KAGVTQTPRYLIKTRGQQVTLSCSPISGHRSVSWYQQTPGQGLQFLFEYFSETQRNKGNFPGRFSGRQFSNSRSEMNVSTLELGDSALYLCASSWRLAGGYNEQFFGPGTRLTVL.

This clone showed up just a few times. The chain couples TRBV27 to TRBJ1-1; perhaps TRBD1 as D (5 bases). V lost 7 bases, J lost 8 bases, and 17 bases lay in between. In germline, CDR1 is MNHEY, CDR2 SMNVEV (reference sequence). The CDR3 runs 13 residues. CDR3 coding DNA: TGTGCCAGCACTGATCTGGGAGGGGTCGAAGCTTTCTTT. Protein product: CASTDLGGVEAFF.

The gene calls are TRBV15 and TRBJ2-1; D not resolved. This CDR3 has 17 residues. CDR1 LNHNV and CDR2 YYDKDF come from the germline V gene (reference sequence). V was shortened by 0 bases and J by 0 bases, with 12 bases between the two germline ends. In DNA form, the CDR3 reads TGTGCCACCAGCAGAGATGAGTCAGGTAGCTCCTACAATGAGCAGTTCTTC. Amino acids: CATSRDESGSSYNEQFF. Variable domain in full (rest from reference TRBV15 and TRBJ2-1): DAMVIQNPRYQVTQFGKPVTLSCSQTLNHNVMYWYQQKSSQAPKLLFHYYDKDFNNEADTPDNFQSRRPNTSFCFLDIRSPGLGDTAMYLCATSRDESGSSYNEQFFGPGTRLTVL.

The chain joins TRBV6-1 to TRBJ2-3; no reliable D call. The germline CDR1 and CDR2 sequences are MNHNS and SASEGT. Trimming took 6 bases from V and 4 from J, leaving 8 bases between them. CDR3 length: 12 amino acids. The DNA for the CDR3 is TGTGCCAGCAGGCAACCGGCAGATACGCAGTATTTT. Translation: CASRQPADTQYF.

This clone was detected a few times. V and J are TRBV6-1 and TRBJ1-4; D might be TRBD1 (6 bases). Trimming cost V 6 bases and J 2 bases, with 10 bases left between them. There are 14 residues in the CDR3. From germline, CDR1 is MNHNS and CDR2 SASEGT. The CDR3 loop is CASSRTVTNEKLFF. The CDR3 DNA follows: TGTGCCAGCAGCAGGACAGTCACTAATGAAAAACTGTTTTTT.

In its sample, this clone was seen a few times. The CDR3 sequence is CASSLSGGVSYEQYF. CDR3 sequence (DNA): TGTGCCAGCAGCTTATCAGGGGGCGTTAGCTACGAGCAGTACTTC. The rearrangement uses TRBV11-2 and TRBJ2-5; 8 bases are shared with TRBD1. TRBJ2-7 explains the end of the DNA better; the J call may be wrong. The CDR3 is 15 amino acids. CDR1 and CDR2 (germline): SGHAT, FQNNGV.

V is TRBV30 and J is TRBJ2-3; D might be TRBD2 (6 bases). Germline loops: CDR1 GTSNPN, CDR2 SVGIG (reference sequence). V was pared by 7 bases and J by 2 bases, with 19 bases between. The CDR3 runs to 15 residues. The CDR3 DNA is TGTGCCTTCCAATCCGGGGGATATACCACAGATACGCAGTATTTT. Protein product: CAFQSGGYTTDTQYF.

The chain recombines TRBV11-2 with TRBJ2-7; 11 bases are shared with TRBD2. The DNA matches TRBJ2-5 better at its end, which makes the J call doubtful. The V gene's germline CDR1 is SGHAT and CDR2 FQNNGV. The CDR3 length is 16 residues. CDR3 in DNA: TGTGCCAGCAGCAACGGACTAGCGGGTGGTCAAGAGACCCAGTACTTC. This gives the protein CASSNGLAGGQETQYF.